What follows are 21 T cell receptor beta chains derived from one specimen sequenced in a study of T cell clones after liver transplantation. Using immunoSEQ multiplex PCR, the repertoire was profiled, and TCRdb retains in-frame clones only, with some absent. Of 45,000 to 55,000 clones listed, approximately 84% are singletons. This specimen consisted of CD4+ T cells from blood, obtained before liver transplant. These receptors originate from a human donor who received a liver transplant.

This chain links TRBV19 with TRBJ1-2; no definite D call. Trimming left V 3 bases short and J 4 bases short, with 6 bases between. The length of the CDR3 is 12 residues. Germline assignment: CDR1 LNHDA and CDR2 SQIVND (reference sequence). CDR3 sequence (DNA): TGTGCCAGTAGTATCAGCTTCTATGGCTACACCTTC. Protein product: CASSISFYGYTF.

This clone was counted a single time. The chain couples TRBV28 to TRBJ1-1, with 7 bases fitting TRBD1. Germline-derived CDR1 and CDR2 are MDHEN and SYDVKM. Unmatched junction bases numbered 4, after V lost 4 bases and J lost 2 bases. The CDR3 contains 14 residues. The CDR3 is CASSSGGSNTEAFF. The CDR3 bases are TGTGCCAGCAGTTCAGGGGGATCTAACACTGAAGCTTTCTTT.

This clone was observed at least ten times. The chain employs TRBV5-5 and TRBJ2-7, with D perhaps given as TRBD1 or TRBD2 (5 bases each). CDR1 and CDR2 from the germline V gene are SGHKS and YYEKEE (reference sequence). Trimming cost V 0 bases and J 5 bases, with 15 bases left between them. The CDR3 has 15 residues. CDR3 DNA: TGTGCCAGCAGCTTGGACGGGGCCAAGGAAGACGAGCAGTACTTC. This encodes CASSLDGAKEDEQYF.

The genes are TRBV6-6 and TRBJ1-6, with 7 bases that match TRBD1. The CDR3 spans 13 residues. Germline V gene lookup returns CDR1 MNHNY and CDR2 SVGAGI (reference sequence). With V trimmed by 6 bases and J by 5 bases, 1 base remained unmatched. Here the CDR3 reads CASRDRDNSPLHF. The CDR3 region has the DNA TGTGCCAGCAGAGACAGGGATAATTCACCCCTCCACTTT.

The chain joins TRBV2 to TRBJ2-3; 8 nucleotides align to TRBD1. CDR1 SNHLY and CDR2 FYNNEI come from the germline V gene. The CDR3 sequence is 14 residues long. Trimming cost V 4 bases and J 5 bases; bases outside gene matches: 5. This CDR3 is CASSGTGGKDTQYF. DNA of the CDR3: TGTGCCAGCAGTGGTACAGGGGGGAAAGATACGCAGTATTTT.

The CDR3 region has the DNA TGTGCCAGTCAGAAACAGGGGGGACTCTTGAACTACACCTTC. Protein: CASQKQGGLLNYTF. The chain links TRBV19 to TRBJ1-2, with 8 bases matching TRBD1. This CDR3 comprises 14 residues. After removal of 8 bases from V and 10 bases from J, the junction contained 15 bases not matched to a gene. Germline-derived CDR1 and CDR2 are LNHDA and SQIVND (reference sequence).

This clone was recorded once. The chain employs TRBV27 and TRBJ1-5; D remains unclear. Germline V CDR1 and CDR2: MNHEY, SMNVEV (reference sequence). The CDR3 runs to 13 residues. V shed 1 base and J shed 2 bases, with 3 bases lying between them. Here the CDR3 DNA reads TGTGCCAGCAGTTTATTCGGCAATCAGCCCCAGCATTTT. Translating it yields CASSLFGNQPQHF.

This chain connects TRBV28 to TRBJ2-5, with D perhaps matching TRBD1 (5 bases). The germline gives CDR1 MDHEN, CDR2 SYDVKM. V lost 6 bases and J lost 3, with 8 bases in between. The length of the CDR3 is 12 residues. This CDR3 reads CASSSGKETQYF. CDR3 DNA: TGTGCCAGCAGCTCAGGGAAAGAGACCCAGTACTTC.

The gene calls are TRBV18 and TRBJ2-3, with 7 bases fitting TRBD1. V lost 0 bases, J lost 2 bases, and 11 bases stayed unmatched. Germline V gene lookup returns CDR1 KGHSH and CDR2 LQKENI. This CDR3 is 18 amino acids long. CDR3 region: CASSPPSTGALFTDTQYF. The CDR3 DNA follows: TGTGCCAGCTCACCACCCAGCACAGGGGCCTTATTCACAGATACGCAGTATTTT.

The chain is built from TRBV10-3 and TRBJ1-1; D is unclear. This CDR3 comprises 14 residues. Between the trimmed V and J ends, which lost 4 bases and 5 bases, there was a span of 14 bases. The germline CDR1 and CDR2 sequences are ENHRY and SYGVKD. The CDR3 sequence is CAISVQEGGTEAFF. The DNA of the CDR3 is TGTGCCATCAGTGTCCAGGAGGGTGGGACTGAAGCTTTCTTT.

This clone was observed a single time. The genes are TRBV6-1 and TRBJ2-5, with D possibly TRBD2 on 6 matching bases. The CDR3 is 13 residues long. Germline V CDR1 and CDR2: MNHNS, SASEGT. V lost 7 bases to trimming and J lost 5 bases, with 14 bases between them. CDR3 residues: CASNRESSETQYF. For the CDR3, the DNA is TGTGCCAGCAACCGGGAGTCATCGGAGACCCAGTACTTC.

CDR3 sequence reads: CASSAHLGENTEAFF. The CDR3 DNA follows: TGTGCCAGCAGCGCCCACCTAGGGGAGAACACTGAAGCTTTCTTT. The V call is TRBV9, the J call TRBJ1-1, with a tentative D call TRBD1 (5 bases). Trimming pared 3 bases from V and 1 base from J, leaving 13 bases between. Germline CDR1 is SGDLS and CDR2 is YYNGEE. The CDR3 runs 15 residues.

The rearrangement joins TRBV28 to TRBJ2-5; a weak D match, TRBD1 (6 bases). Germline V gene lookup returns CDR1 MDHEN and CDR2 SYDVKM. V lost 10 bases to trimming and J lost 0 bases, with 18 bases between them. The CDR3 runs 15 residues. The CDR3 protein is CATNPGQSYQETQYF. Here the CDR3 DNA reads TGTGCCACCAACCCTGGACAGTCGTACCAAGAGACCCAGTACTTC.

The chain uses TRBV5-6 and TRBJ2-5; D gene ambiguous. Germline-derived CDR1 and CDR2 are SGHDT and YYEEEE. CDR3 length: 14 residues. V lost 0 bases and J 1 base, leaving 7 bases between the germline ends. CDR3 DNA sequence: TGTGCCAGCAGCTTGGTGGCACGCCAAGAGACCCAGTACTTC. Translation gives CASSLVARQETQYF. The full variable domain, its missing parts supplied by reference TRBV5-6 and TRBJ2-5, is DAGVTQSPTHLIKTRGQQVTLRCSPKSGHDTVSWYQQALGQGPQFIFQYYEEEERQRGNFPDRFSGHQFPNYSSELNVNALLLGDSALYLCASSLVARQETQYFGPGTRLLVL.

The V call is TRBV18, the J call TRBJ1-5; maybe TRBD1 (5 bases). The germline V and J ends were trimmed by 2 bases and 1 base, with 9 bases remaining between them. In germline, CDR1 is KGHSH, CDR2 LQKENI. The CDR3 sequence is 15 residues long. This chain's CDR3 is CASSPTRQSNQPQHF. CDR3 bases: TGTGCCAGCTCACCAACTCGACAGAGCAATCAGCCCCAGCATTTT.

This chain joins TRBV9 and TRBJ2-5; 10 bases agree with TRBD2. V lost 4 bases to trimming and J lost 4 bases; unmatched junction nucleotides: 13. The germline CDR1 and CDR2 sequences are SGDLS and YYNGEE. The CDR3 contains 17 residues. The CDR3 coding sequence is TGTGCCAGCAGCCCGACGGCGAGCGGGGGGGCCGCAGAGACCCAGTACTTC. Protein sequence: CASSPTASGGAAETQYF.

This sequence joins TRBV27 and TRBJ2-5, with D perhaps matching TRBD2 (6 bases). The CDR3 loop spans 14 amino acids. Germline V gene sequence: CDR1 MNHEY, CDR2 SMNVEV (reference sequence). Trimming stripped 4 bases from V and 4 bases from J, with 13 bases between. The CDR3 loop reads CASSSGLSAETQYF. CDR3 sequence (DNA): TGTGCCAGCAGTTCGGGACTTAGCGCAGAGACCCAGTACTTC.

This clone was recorded a few times. The CDR3: CASSPPGAGGSVQETQYF. The CDR3 nucleotides read TGTGCCAGCTCACCGCCCGGAGCAGGGGGTAGCGTGCAAGAGACCCAGTACTTC. The chain uses TRBV18 and TRBJ2-5, with TRBD1 matching 7 bases. The V gene's germline CDR1 is KGHSH and CDR2 LQKENI. The trim removed 3 bases at V and 2 bases at J, leaving 15 bases unmatched. CDR3 length equals 18 residues.

The chain joins TRBV9 to TRBJ2-5, with a weak D call TRBD2 (7 bases). The CDR3 spans 13 residues. Germline CDR1 and CDR2: SGDLS and YYNGEE. Between the trimmed V and J ends, which lost 5 bases and 1 base, there was a span of 9 bases. DNA for the CDR3: TGTGCCAGCAGTGCGGGGGCCCAAGAGACCCAGTACTTC. Translation gives CASSAGAQETQYF.

The sample holds a few counts of this clone. The CDR3 sequence is CASSLLAGGPQETQYF. As DNA, the CDR3 is TGTGCCAGCAGCCTCTTAGCGGGGGGGCCTCAAGAGACCCAGTACTTC. This chain joins TRBV5-6 and TRBJ2-5; 11 positions agree with TRBD2. Looked up from germline, CDR1 is SGHDT and CDR2 is YYEEEE. V shed 4 bases and J 2 bases; nucleotides not matched to a gene: 7. The CDR3 spans 16 residues. Full variable domain (missing parts from reference TRBV5-6 and TRBJ2-5): DAGVTQSPTHLIKTRGQQVTLRCSPKSGHDTVSWYQQALGQGPQFIFQYYEEEERQRGNFPDRFSGHQFPNYSSELNVNALLLGDSALYLCASSLLAGGPQETQYFGPGTRLLVL.

The CDR3 sequence: CASSKEKGADGYTF. The CDR3 DNA reads TGTGCCAGCAGTAAAGAAAAGGGGGCGGATGGCTACACCTTC. V and J are TRBV6-6 and TRBJ1-2, with TRBD1 matching 7 bases. V trimming: 5 bases; J trimming: 6 bases; junction bases outside the gene matches: 9. Germline CDR1 reads MNHNY; CDR2 reads SVGAGI (reference sequence). The CDR3 has 14 residues.